These 27 T cell receptor beta chains originate from one sample sequenced in a study of blood T cells in healthy people across ages. It was with a sample-barcoded 5' primer and a J-beta primer mix that a second PCR of about 6 to 11 cycles was run. Each CDR3 protein is one row after TCRdb ran MiXCR on the 5' RACE reads. This table holds fewer than 650,000 distinct CDR3 sequences, roughly a quarter found once. This sample also belongs to another study, concerning T cells of mothers and their children.

Sequencing was carried out using blood. The receptors here all came from a boy younger than 10 in good health.

This clonotype was counted a few times. V gene TRBV12-3 or TRBV12-4 combines with J gene TRBJ2-3; perhaps D is TRBD1 or TRBD2 (5 bases each). This CDR3 spans 16 amino acids. The V and J ends lost 7 bases and 3 bases respectively, with 20 bases between them. The CDR3 DNA reads as TGTGCCAGCACCGACGGTGAGGGGCGAGTGACAGATACGCAGTATTTT. Its protein is CASTDGEGRVTDTQYF.

The rearrangement links TRBV3-1 to TRBJ1-2, with 8 bases fitting TRBD1. Germline V gives CDR1 LGHDT, CDR2 YNNKEL (reference sequence). The CDR3 runs 14 residues. V shed 4 bases, J shed 0 bases, and the junction held 1 base outside the gene matches. The CDR3 DNA follows: TGTGCCAGCAGCCGGACAGGGCCTAACTATGGCTACACCTTC. Residues: CASSRTGPNYGYTF.

The chain has TRBV7-9 and TRBJ1-4; D not certain. Germline CDR1 reads SEHNR; CDR2 reads FQNEAQ (reference sequence). The CDR3 loop spans 14 amino acids. The V end was cut by 4 bases, the J end by 2 bases, with 8 bases between. CDR3 loop: CASSSLGTNEKLFF. CDR3 DNA sequence: TGTGCCAGCAGCTCACTAGGGACTAATGAAAAACTGTTTTTT.

V usage is TRBV5-1 and J usage is TRBJ1-2; 7 positions match TRBD1. CDR1 is SGHRS and CDR2 is YFSETQ in the germline V gene. J lost 0 bases, V lost 4 bases, and 6 bases had no gene match. The CDR3 totals 15 residues. The DNA for the CDR3 is TGCGCCAGCAGCGAGGGACAGACAACTAACTATGGCTACACCTTC. Translated: CASSEGQTTNYGYTF.

This clonotype has more than one count but fewer than ten. The J gene is TRBJ2-1, the V gene TRBV9; D uncertain. CDR3 length equals 14 residues. The V gene's germline CDR1 is SGDLS and CDR2 YYNGEE. Trimming took 0 bases from V and 0 from J, leaving 4 bases between them. The CDR3: CASSVARSYNEQFF. As DNA, the CDR3 is TGTGCCAGCAGCGTAGCTCGCTCCTACAATGAGCAGTTCTTC. Looking up the rest from reference TRBV9 and TRBJ2-1 gives the full variable domain: DSGVTQTPKHLITATGQRVTLRCSPRSGDLSVYWYQQSLDQGLQFLIQYYNGEERAKGNILERFSAQQFPDLHSELNLSSLELGDSALYFCASSVARSYNEQFFGPGTRLTVL.

The rearrangement joins TRBV5-1 to TRBJ2-3; D is perhaps TRBD2 (5 bases). The germline V and J ends were trimmed by 4 bases and 0 bases, with 12 bases remaining between them. Germline V gene data show CDR1 as SGHRS and CDR2 as YFSETQ. This CDR3 spans 15 amino acids. The CDR3 spells CASSQRTTSTDTQYF. The CDR3 DNA reads TGCGCCAGCAGCCAGCGGACGACCAGCACAGATACGCAGTATTTT.

V is TRBV20-1 and J is TRBJ2-2; D is possibly TRBD1 or TRBD2 (5 bases each). The V end lost 6 bases, the J end lost 5 bases, and 19 bases lay between the germline ends. Germline lookup yields CDR1 DFQATT and CDR2 SNEGSKA (reference sequence). This CDR3 contains 15 residues. The chain's CDR3 is CSAQSPGSRTGELFF. The CDR3 DNA sequence: TGCAGTGCGCAATCCCCAGGGAGTCGGACCGGGGAGCTGTTTTTT.

The chain's CDR3 is CASSEGGGPYNEQFF. The CDR3 DNA sequence: TGTGCCAGCAGCGAAGGAGGGGGCCCCTACAATGAGCAGTTCTTC. The chain links TRBV9 to TRBJ2-1; maybe TRBD1 (7 bases). Trimming cost V 3 bases and J 2 bases, with 12 bases left between them. CDR1 and CDR2 from the germline V gene are SGDLS and YYNGEE. The CDR3 is 15 amino acids. The whole variable domain, filled in from reference TRBV9 and TRBJ2-1, reads DSGVTQTPKHLITATGQRVTLRCSPRSGDLSVYWYQQSLDQGLQFLIQYYNGEERAKGNILERFSAQQFPDLHSELNLSSLELGDSALYFCASSEGGGPYNEQFFGPGTRLTVL.

A few counts support this clonotype. V gene TRBV11-2 combines with J gene TRBJ2-7, with TRBD2 matching over 8 bases. CDR1 and CDR2 (germline): SGHAT, FQNNGV. V lost 4 bases and J lost 2; bases outside the gene matches: 13. The CDR3 consists of 17 residues. The CDR3 DNA reads TGTGCCAGCAGCTCCTGGACGCGACGGGAGGGCCCCTACGAGCAGTACTTC. It translates to CASSSWTRREGPYEQYF.

This chain uses TRBV24-1 with TRBJ2-3, with D perhaps given as TRBD1 or TRBD2 (5 bases each). The CDR3 is 14 residues long. The germline V gene encodes CDR1 KGHDR and CDR2 SFDVKD. The V and J ends lost 3 bases and 9 bases respectively, with 15 bases between them. DNA for the CDR3: TGTGCCACCAGTGATAGCCGGGACCTCGAAACGCAGTATTTT. Its protein is CATSDSRDLETQYF.

This clonotype was counted a few times. V gene TRBV11-3 combines with J gene TRBJ2-5; D perhaps matches TRBD2 (6 bases). This CDR3 is 15 amino acids long. Trimming took 8 bases from V and 0 from J, leaving 16 bases between them. Germline V CDR1 and CDR2: SGHNT, YENEEA. The CDR3: CASPADYTNQETQYF. In nucleotides, the CDR3 is TGTGCCAGCCCAGCGGACTATACGAACCAAGAGACCCAGTACTTC.

This clonotype was observed many times. The V gene is TRBV6-5, the J gene TRBJ2-3; D might be TRBD1 or TRBD2, each matching 5 bases. Germline-derived CDR1 and CDR2 are MNHEY and SVGAGI. V lost 6 bases and J 3 bases, leaving 16 bases between the germline ends. CDR3 length: 15 amino acids. This chain's CDR3 is CASRAGQTGTDTQYF. DNA for the CDR3: TGTGCCAGCAGAGCCGGACAAACGGGGACAGATACGCAGTATTTT.

V and J are TRBV20-1 and TRBJ1-2, with 7 bases matching TRBD1. Germline values: CDR1 DFQATT, CDR2 SNEGSKA (reference sequence). The CDR3 length is 14 residues. The junction had 9 bases not matched to a gene; V was cut back by 0 bases and J by 8 bases. The CDR3 loop is CSARDEGQDKGYTF. The CDR3 DNA reads as TGCAGTGCTAGAGATGAAGGACAGGACAAAGGCTACACCTTC.

This clonotype occurred a few times. CDR3 in DNA: TGCAGCGTTGCAAGAAGGGTACTGGCGGATACGCAGTATTTT. It codes for CSVARRVLADTQYF. V and J are TRBV29-1 and TRBJ2-3; D is uncertain. The CDR3 extends over 14 amino acids. The V end was cut by 4 bases, the J end by 6 bases, with 17 bases between. Germline V gene sequence: CDR1 SQVTM, CDR2 ANQGSEA.

In its sample, this clonotype was seen a few times. The chain is built from TRBV18 and TRBJ2-5, with D possibly TRBD1 on 6 matching bases. CDR1 KGHSH and CDR2 LQKENI come from the germline V gene. Trimming left V 1 base short and J 4 bases short, with 7 bases between. CDR3 length equals 13 residues. The CDR3 spells CASSPRTAETQYF. In DNA form, the CDR3 reads TGTGCCAGCTCACCACGGACAGCAGAGACCCAGTACTTC.

The V and J genes are TRBV7-9 and TRBJ2-7; 10 bases fit TRBD2. Looked up from germline, CDR1 is SEHNR and CDR2 is FQNEAQ (reference sequence). CDR3 size: 16 residues. With 1 base clipped from V and 2 bases from J, the junction kept 5 bases outside the gene matches. CDR3 sequence reads: CASSLVTSGRAYEQYF. CDR3 bases: TGTGCCAGCAGCTTAGTAACAAGCGGGAGGGCCTACGAGCAGTACTTC.

This clonotype was seen at least ten times. The rearrangement uses TRBV27 and TRBJ2-1, with TRBD2 identical over 11 bases. CDR3 size: 15 residues. Germline CDR1 MNHEY, CDR2 SMNVEV (reference sequence). Germline trimming cut 4 bases from V and 1 base from J; bases unmatched to any gene: 0. The CDR3 sequence is CASSSSGGSYNEQFF. DNA of the CDR3: TGTGCCAGCAGTTCTAGCGGGGGGTCCTACAATGAGCAGTTCTTC.

This clonotype was detected a few times. The chain couples TRBV10-3 to TRBJ2-5, with TRBD2 matching over 11 bases. The germline CDR1 and CDR2 sequences are ENHRY and SYGVKD. The trim removed 6 bases at V and 1 base at J, leaving 4 bases unmatched. The CDR3 covers 15 residues. The CDR3 DNA follows: TGTGCCATCAGGTCTAGCGGGGGGCGCCAAGAGACCCAGTACTTC. It translates to CAIRSSGGRQETQYF.

This clonotype has just a few counts. The chain joins TRBV9 to TRBJ2-5, with a possible D match to TRBD1 (7 bases). From germline, CDR1 is SGDLS and CDR2 YYNGEE. Trimming pared 3 bases from V and 0 bases from J, leaving 15 bases between. The CDR3 length is 16 residues. The CDR3, as DNA: TGTGCCAGCAGCGCCCCCGCAGGGGGGCACCAAGAGACCCAGTACTTC. Translating gives CASSAPAGGHQETQYF.

Only a few counts were recorded for this clonotype. The chain employs TRBV12-3 or TRBV12-4 and TRBJ2-7; TRBD2 agrees at 12 bases. V shed 5 bases and J 5 bases; nucleotides not matched to a gene: 16. The length of the CDR3 is 18 residues. CDR3 residues: CASSPRSSPSGGDDEQYF. CDR3 nucleotides: TGTGCCAGCAGTCCAAGATCCTCCCCTAGCGGGGGGGATGACGAGCAGTACTTC.

As DNA, the CDR3 is TGTGCCACCAGTGATCCATCTCTGAACACTGAAGCTTTCTTT. Encoded protein: CATSDPSLNTEAFF. J is TRBJ1-1 and V is TRBV24-1; D ambiguous. Germline V gene data show CDR1 as KGHDR and CDR2 as SFDVKD. V lost 3 bases to trimming and J lost 0 bases, with 7 bases between them. CDR3 length: 14 amino acids.

This clonotype has only a few counts. This chain joins TRBV27 and TRBJ1-5, with D perhaps TRBD1 (6 bases). Germline assignment: CDR1 MNHEY and CDR2 SMNVEV (reference sequence). This CDR3 has 11 amino acids. The ends were cut back, 10 bases at V and 7 bases at J, with 11 bases in the middle. The CDR3 protein is CATAGAQPQHF. In nucleotides, the CDR3 is TGTGCCACCGCAGGGGCCCAGCCCCAGCATTTT.

This clonotype was seen a handful of times. The rearrangement links TRBV7-2 to TRBJ2-7, with 12 bases lining up with TRBD2. Germline V lookup: CDR1 SGHTA, CDR2 FQGNSA. The CDR3 is 18 amino acids. V shed 0 bases and J 1 base; nucleotides not matched to a gene: 7. The CDR3 bases are TGTGCCAGCAGCTTAGCAGGCCTAGCGGGAGGGCTATCCTACGAGCAGTACTTC. Protein product: CASSLAGLAGGLSYEQYF.

This clonotype was counted a few times. CDR3 loop: CASSLSFNAYEQYF. The CDR3 DNA follows: TGTGCCAGCAGCTTGTCCTTTAATGCCTACGAGCAGTACTTC. V usage is TRBV5-5 and J usage is TRBJ2-7; D ambiguous. Deletions cut 1 base from V and 2 bases from J, with 10 bases between. This CDR3 region has 14 residues. The germline V gene has CDR1 SGHKS and CDR2 YYEKEE (reference sequence).

This rearrangement joins TRBV19 to TRBJ2-1; the D gene is possibly TRBD2 (6 bases). There are 16 residues in the CDR3. Trimming cost V 3 bases and J 1 base, with 13 bases left between them. Germline values: CDR1 LNHDA, CDR2 SQIVND (reference sequence). The DNA for the CDR3 is TGTGCCAGTAGTATCGGGGCGGGGACTTCCTACAATGAGCAGTTCTTC. It yields the protein CASSIGAGTSYNEQFF.

The chain combines TRBV9 with TRBJ2-3, with D perhaps TRBD2 (5 bases). Germline V CDR1 and CDR2: SGDLS, YYNGEE. The CDR3 runs to 14 residues. Trimming left V 0 bases short and J 2 bases short, with 7 bases between. The CDR3 coding sequence is TGTGCCAGCAGCGTAGCCGGGAACACAGATACGCAGTATTTT. This sequence encodes CASSVAGNTDTQYF.

This clonotype was detected only a few times. This sequence joins TRBV7-2 and TRBJ2-5; D is undetermined. Matching the DNA end better, TRBJ2-1 makes the J call doubtful. The CDR3 length is 14 residues. The V gene's germline CDR1 is SGHTA and CDR2 FQGNSA. CDR3: CASSLAGLNREQFF. CDR3 bases: TGTGCCAGCAGCTTAGCGGGTTTAAATAGGGAGCAGTTCTTC.